This T cell receptor (beta chain) stems from a study (dated by TCRdb to the mid-2010s). Background for the entire study: The study examined whether tumor-infiltrating Tregs in breast cancer are drawn from blood Tregs or arise in situ by conversion from other CD4+ T cell subsets. Results the study describes overall, beyond this receptor: In terms of TCR gene usage, tumor memory CD4+ T cells clustered together with blood and lymph node memory CD4+ cells, as well as with lymph node naive CD4+ cells. Validation in the larger cohort was restricted to a single TCR beta V-J rearrangement rather than whole repertoires. The greatest overlap of tumor-infiltrating Treg TCR alpha and beta sequences was with tumor naive CD4+ T cells, followed next by blood naive CD4+ T cells.

To purify naive CD4+ T cells, the Miltenyi Naive CD4+ T Cell Isolation kit was used, and CD25 microbeads served to deplete Tregs. Tregs, naive and memory CD4+ T cells from tumor, blood and ipsilateral draining lymph nodes of about five breast cancer patients underwent full-length TCR alpha and beta sequencing. Tumor tissue and lymph nodes obtained from ipsilateral axillary dissection were perfused with PBS, minced and then digested with collagenase I and hyaluronidase. Ficoll density gradient centrifugation was used to isolate mononuclear cells from lymph nodes or from approximately 50 ml of peripheral blood. Sorted cell populations were confirmed by FACS to exceed 90% purity. As for this clonotype: Its antigen specificity is not known. Base qualities are missing; no much larger clone stands one base away.

Full-length TCR variable regions were amplified by 5' RACE PCR using constant-region reverse primers, and then by semi-nested PCR using Nested Universal Primer A. Using the ReliaPrep RNA Cell Miniprep System, total RNA was extracted, and the SMARTer RACE 5'/3' Kit was then used to reverse transcribe the RNA into 5'RACE-ready cDNA. Multiplex adaptors were used to barcode full-length TCR alpha and beta libraries, and the barcoded libraries were sequenced on an Illumina MiSeq. In the source study's methods: For each of nine subset-tissue groups, sequencing data from the five patients were pooled, and the groups were then compared using unsupervised clustering of TCR gene usage. The Morisita-Horn index was used to calculate repertoire similarity, with shared sequences weighted by how much each contributed to each repertoire. TCRdb took the public reads, trimmed them with fastp at Q25, ran MiXCR for clone calling and kept in-frame beta chains. Each record represents a unique CDR3 protein, reported with the most common genes and DNA among its rows. The V and J calls were determined by TCRdb, not by the authors. Present in this sample are about 40,000 distinct CDR3 sequences, around 18% of which were seen just once. The ten biggest clones cover 2.8% of the sample.

CDR1 LGHDT and CDR2 YNNKEL are derived from the germline V gene (reference sequence). The V end loses 4 bases and the J end loses 0 bases, and a stretch of 13 bases separates them. The CDR3 holds 16 amino acids from the cysteine to the phenylalanine. Only CDR3 DNA remains: 48 bases, in frame from the first base. The sequenced material came from naive CD4+ T cells sorted from a lymph node. The meaning of the sample's cell subset or site label: naive CD4+ T cells, CD4+CD45RA+CD25-. The chain is encoded by TRBV3-1 joined to TRBJ1-3; there is no confident call for the D gene. The receptor was derived from a female donor with breast cancer. The nucleotide sequence is TGTGCCAGCAGCCTACAAGCACAGACCTCTGGAAACACCATATATTTT. Protein translation: CASSLQAQTSGNTIYF.